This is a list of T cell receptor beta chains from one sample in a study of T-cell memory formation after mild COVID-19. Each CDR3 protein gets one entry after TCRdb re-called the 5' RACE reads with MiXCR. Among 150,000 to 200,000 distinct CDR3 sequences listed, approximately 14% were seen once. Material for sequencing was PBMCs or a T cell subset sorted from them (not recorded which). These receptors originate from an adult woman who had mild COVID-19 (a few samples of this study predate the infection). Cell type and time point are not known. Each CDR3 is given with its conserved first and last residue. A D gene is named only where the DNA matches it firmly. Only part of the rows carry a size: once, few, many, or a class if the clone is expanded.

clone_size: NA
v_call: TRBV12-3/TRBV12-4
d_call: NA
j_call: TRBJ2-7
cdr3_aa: CASSLGRSSNEQYF
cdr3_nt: TGTGCCAGCAGTTTAGGGAGGAGCAGCAACGAGCAGTACTTC

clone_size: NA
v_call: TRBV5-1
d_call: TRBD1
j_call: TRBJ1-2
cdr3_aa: CASSWGTGANYGYTF
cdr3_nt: TGCGCCAGCAGCTGGGGGACAGGGGCTAACTATGGCTACACCTTC

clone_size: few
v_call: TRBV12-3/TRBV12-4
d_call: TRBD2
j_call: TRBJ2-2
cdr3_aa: CASSPLRLAGATGELFF
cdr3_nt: TGTGCCAGCAGCCCCCTTAGACTAGCGGGAGCCACCGGGGAGCTGTTTTTT

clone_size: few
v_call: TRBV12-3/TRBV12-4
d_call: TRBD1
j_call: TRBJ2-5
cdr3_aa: CASSWDRKKETQYF
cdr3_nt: TGTGCCAGCAGCTGGGACAGAAAAAAAGAGACCCAGTACTTC

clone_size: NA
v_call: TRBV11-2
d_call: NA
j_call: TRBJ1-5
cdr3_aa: CASSHGWGDDQPQHF
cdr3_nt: TGTGCCAGCAGCCATGGATGGGGGGACGATCAGCCCCAGCATTTT

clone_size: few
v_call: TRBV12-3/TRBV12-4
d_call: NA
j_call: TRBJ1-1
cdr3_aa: CASSLQGGRSEAFF
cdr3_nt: TGTGCCAGCAGTCTCCAGGGAGGTAGGTCTGAAGCTTTCTTT

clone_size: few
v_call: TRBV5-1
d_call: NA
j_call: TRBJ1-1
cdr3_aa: CASRLLGQDTEAFF
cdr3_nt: TGCGCCAGCAGGCTTCTGGGGCAGGACACTGAAGCTTTCTTT

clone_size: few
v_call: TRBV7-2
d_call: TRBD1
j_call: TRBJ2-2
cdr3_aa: CASSSRQGSTGELFF
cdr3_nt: TGTGCCAGCAGTTCTCGACAGGGCTCCACCGGGGAGCTGTTTTTT

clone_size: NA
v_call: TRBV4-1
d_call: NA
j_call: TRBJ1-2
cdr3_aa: CASSQRDPGLEGYTF
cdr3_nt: TGCGCCAGCAGCCAAAGGGATCCTGGCCTAGAGGGCTACACCTTC

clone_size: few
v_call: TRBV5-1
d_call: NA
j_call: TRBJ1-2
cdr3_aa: CASREGGPTYGYTF
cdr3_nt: TGCGCCAGCAGGGAAGGGGGACCAACCTATGGCTACACCTTC

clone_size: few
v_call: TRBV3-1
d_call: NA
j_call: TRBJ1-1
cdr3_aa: CASSQRGTGNTEAFF
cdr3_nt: TGTGCCAGCAGCCAAAGGGGGACCGGGAACACTGAAGCTTTCTTT

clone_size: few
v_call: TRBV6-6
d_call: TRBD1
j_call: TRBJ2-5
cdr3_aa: CASTGQGVQETQYF
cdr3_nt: TGTGCCAGCACTGGACAGGGGGTCCAAGAGACCCAGTACTTC

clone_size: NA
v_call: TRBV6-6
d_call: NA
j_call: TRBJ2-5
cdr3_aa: CATHQGGYQETQYF
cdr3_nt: TGTGCCACCCATCAGGGCGGGTACCAAGAGACCCAGTACTTC

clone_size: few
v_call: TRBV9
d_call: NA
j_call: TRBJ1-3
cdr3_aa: CASKGTSGNTIYF
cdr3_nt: TGTGCCAGCAAGGGGACCTCTGGAAACACCATATATTTT

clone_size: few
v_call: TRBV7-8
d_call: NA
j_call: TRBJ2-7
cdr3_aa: CASSSDRAGATYEQYF
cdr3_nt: TGTGCCAGCAGCTCCGATAGGGCAGGGGCCACCTACGAGCAGTACTTC

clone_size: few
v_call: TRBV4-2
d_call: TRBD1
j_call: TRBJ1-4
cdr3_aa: CASSQSGGVGEKLFF
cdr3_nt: TGTGCCAGCAGCCAATCAGGGGGCGTAGGGGAAAAACTGTTTTTT

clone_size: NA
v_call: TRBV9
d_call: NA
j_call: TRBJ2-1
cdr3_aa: CASSVAGRLNEQFF
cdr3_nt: TGTGCCAGCAGCGTAGCTGGGAGACTAAATGAGCAGTTCTTC

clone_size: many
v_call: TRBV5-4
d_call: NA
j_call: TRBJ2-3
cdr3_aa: CASSLGRADTQYF
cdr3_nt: TGTGCCAGCAGCTTGGGCCGTGCAGATACGCAGTATTTT

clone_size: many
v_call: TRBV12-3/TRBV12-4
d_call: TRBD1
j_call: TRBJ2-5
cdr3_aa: CASSGQETQETQYF
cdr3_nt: TGTGCCAGCAGTGGACAGGAGACCCAAGAGACCCAGTACTTC

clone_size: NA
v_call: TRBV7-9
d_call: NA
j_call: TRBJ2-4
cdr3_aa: CASSLADIVKNIQYF
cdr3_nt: TGTGCCAGCAGCTTAGCGGACATCGTCAAAAACATTCAGTACTTC

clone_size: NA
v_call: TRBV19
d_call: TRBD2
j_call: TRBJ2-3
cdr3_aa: CASSIFPSPSGLITDTQYF
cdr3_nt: TGTGCCAGTAGTATCTTCCCGAGCCCTAGCGGCTTGATCACAGATACGCAGTATTTT

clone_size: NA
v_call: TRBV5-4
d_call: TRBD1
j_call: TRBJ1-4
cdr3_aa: CASSWGQGPNEKLFF
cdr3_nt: TGTGCCAGCAGCTGGGGACAGGGCCCGAATGAAAAACTGTTTTTT

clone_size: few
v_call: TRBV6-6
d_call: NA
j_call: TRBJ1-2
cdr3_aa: CASSPTDYGYTF
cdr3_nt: TGTGCCAGCTCTCCTACGGACTATGGCTACACCTTC

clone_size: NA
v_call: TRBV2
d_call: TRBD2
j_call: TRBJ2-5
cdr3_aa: CASSYKGLAGGPVRETQYF
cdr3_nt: TGTGCCAGCAGTTATAAGGGACTAGCGGGGGGGCCGGTGAGAGAGACCCAGTACTTC

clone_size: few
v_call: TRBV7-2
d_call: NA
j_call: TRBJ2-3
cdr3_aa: CASSSPPDTQYF
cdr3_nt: TGTGCCAGCAGCTCCCCACCGGATACGCAGTATTTT

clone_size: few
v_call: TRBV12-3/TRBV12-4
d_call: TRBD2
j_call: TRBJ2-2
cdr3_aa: CASSRLAGSTGELFF
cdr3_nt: TGTGCCAGCAGCCGACTAGCGGGAAGCACCGGGGAGCTGTTTTTT

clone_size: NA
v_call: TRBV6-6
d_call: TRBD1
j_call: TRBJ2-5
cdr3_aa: CASTYPTDRGQETQYF
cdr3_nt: TGTGCCAGCACCTATCCAACGGACAGGGGGCAAGAGACCCAGTACTTC

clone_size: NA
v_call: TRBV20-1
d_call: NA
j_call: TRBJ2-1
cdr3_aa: CSASRNRRNEQFF
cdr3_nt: TGCAGTGCTAGCCGGAACCGGAGAAATGAGCAGTTCTTC